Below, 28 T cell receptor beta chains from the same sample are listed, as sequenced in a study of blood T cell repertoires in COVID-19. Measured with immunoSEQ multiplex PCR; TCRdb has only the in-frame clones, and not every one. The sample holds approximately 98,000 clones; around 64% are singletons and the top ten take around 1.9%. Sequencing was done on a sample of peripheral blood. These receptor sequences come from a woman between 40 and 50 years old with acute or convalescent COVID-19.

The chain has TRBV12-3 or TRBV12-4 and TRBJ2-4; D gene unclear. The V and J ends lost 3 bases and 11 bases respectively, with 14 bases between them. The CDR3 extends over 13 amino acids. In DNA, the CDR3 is TGTGCCAGCAGTTTTCGGGTGAACCCCTTTCAGTACTTC. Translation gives CASSFRVNPFQYF.

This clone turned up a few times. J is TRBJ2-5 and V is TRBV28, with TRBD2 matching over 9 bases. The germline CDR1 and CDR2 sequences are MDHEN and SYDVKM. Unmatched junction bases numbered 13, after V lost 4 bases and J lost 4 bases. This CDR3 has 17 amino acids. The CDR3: CASSYEFGTSSVETQYF. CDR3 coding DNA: TGTGCCAGCAGTTACGAATTCGGGACTAGCTCCGTAGAGACCCAGTACTTC.

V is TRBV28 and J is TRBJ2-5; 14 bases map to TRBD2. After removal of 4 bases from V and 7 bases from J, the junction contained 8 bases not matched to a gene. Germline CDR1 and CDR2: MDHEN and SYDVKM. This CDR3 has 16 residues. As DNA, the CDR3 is TGTGCCAGCAGTTCCGGGACTAGCGGGGGCCGGGTGACCCAGTACTTC. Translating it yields CASSSGTSGGRVTQYF.

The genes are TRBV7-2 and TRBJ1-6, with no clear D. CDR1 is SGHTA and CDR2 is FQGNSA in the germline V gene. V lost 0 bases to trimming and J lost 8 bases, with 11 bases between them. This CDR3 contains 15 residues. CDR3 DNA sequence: TGTGCCAGCAGCTTAGCGCTAGTCGGAGATTCACCCCTCCACTTT. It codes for CASSLALVGDSPLHF.

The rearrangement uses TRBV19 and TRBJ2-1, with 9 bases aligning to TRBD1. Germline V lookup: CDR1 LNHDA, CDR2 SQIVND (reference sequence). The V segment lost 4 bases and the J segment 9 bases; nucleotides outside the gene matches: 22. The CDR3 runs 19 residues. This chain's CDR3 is CASSRDRGYDGRSVSEQFF. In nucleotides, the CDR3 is TGTGCCAGTAGTAGAGACAGGGGGTATGATGGCCGGTCGGTGTCTGAGCAGTTCTTC.

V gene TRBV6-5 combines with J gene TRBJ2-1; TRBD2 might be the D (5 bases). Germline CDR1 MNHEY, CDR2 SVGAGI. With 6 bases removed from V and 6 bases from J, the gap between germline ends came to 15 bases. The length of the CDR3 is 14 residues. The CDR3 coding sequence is TGTGCCAGCAGCCAAACCGGGAACGTCAATGAGCAGTTCTTC. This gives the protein CASSQTGNVNEQFF.

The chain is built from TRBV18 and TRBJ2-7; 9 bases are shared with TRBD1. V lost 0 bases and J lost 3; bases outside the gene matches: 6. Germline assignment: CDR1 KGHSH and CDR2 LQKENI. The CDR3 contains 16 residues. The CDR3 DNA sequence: TGTGCCAGCTCACCACCAAAGGGACAGGGAGTCTACGAGCAGTACTTC. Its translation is CASSPPKGQGVYEQYF.

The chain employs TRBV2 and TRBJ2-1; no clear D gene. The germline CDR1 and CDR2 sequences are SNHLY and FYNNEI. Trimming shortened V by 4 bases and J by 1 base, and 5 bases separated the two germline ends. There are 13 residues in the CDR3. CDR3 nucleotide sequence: TGTGCCAGCAGTGTCGAGTCCTACAATGAGCAGTTCTTC. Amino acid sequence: CASSVESYNEQFF.

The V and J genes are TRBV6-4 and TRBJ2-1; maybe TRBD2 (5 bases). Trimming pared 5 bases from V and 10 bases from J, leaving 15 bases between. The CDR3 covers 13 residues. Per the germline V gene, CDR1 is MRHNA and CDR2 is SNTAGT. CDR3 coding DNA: TGTGCCAGCAGTTCCCAACTAGAAGGGGAGCAGTTCTTC. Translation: CASSSQLEGEQFF.

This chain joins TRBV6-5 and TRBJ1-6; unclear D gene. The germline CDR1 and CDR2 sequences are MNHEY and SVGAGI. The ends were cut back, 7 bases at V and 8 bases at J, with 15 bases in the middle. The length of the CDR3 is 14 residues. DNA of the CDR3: TGTGCCAGCACTCGCGGGCGGCTTCATTCACCCCTCCACTTT. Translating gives CASTRGRLHSPLHF.

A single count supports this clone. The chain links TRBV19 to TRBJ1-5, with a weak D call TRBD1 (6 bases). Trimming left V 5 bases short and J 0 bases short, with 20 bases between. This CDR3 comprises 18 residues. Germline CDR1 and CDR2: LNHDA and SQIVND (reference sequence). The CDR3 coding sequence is TGTGCCAGTAGTGCAACCCGGGGGGGGGCGCTTAGCAATCAGCCCCAGCATTTT. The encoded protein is CASSATRGGALSNQPQHF.

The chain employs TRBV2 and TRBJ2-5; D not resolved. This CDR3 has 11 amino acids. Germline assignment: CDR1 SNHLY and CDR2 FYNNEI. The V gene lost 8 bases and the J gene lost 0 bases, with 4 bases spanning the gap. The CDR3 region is CASRYQETQYF. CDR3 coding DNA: TGTGCCAGCCGGTACCAAGAGACCCAGTACTTC.

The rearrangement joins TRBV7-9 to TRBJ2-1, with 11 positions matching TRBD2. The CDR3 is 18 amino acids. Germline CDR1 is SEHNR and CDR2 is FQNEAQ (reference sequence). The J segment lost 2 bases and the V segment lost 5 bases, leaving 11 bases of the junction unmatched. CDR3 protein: CASSPRTSGGFPYNEQFF. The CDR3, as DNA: TGTGCCAGCAGCCCTCGAACTAGCGGGGGCTTTCCCTACAATGAGCAGTTCTTC.

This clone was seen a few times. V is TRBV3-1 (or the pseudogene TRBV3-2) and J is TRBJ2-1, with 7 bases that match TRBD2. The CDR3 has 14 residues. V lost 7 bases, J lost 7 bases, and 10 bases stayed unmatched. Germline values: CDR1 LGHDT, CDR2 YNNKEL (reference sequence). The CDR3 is CASTTGGLGNEQFF. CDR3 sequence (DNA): TGTGCCAGCACCACGGGGGGATTAGGGAATGAGCAGTTCTTC.

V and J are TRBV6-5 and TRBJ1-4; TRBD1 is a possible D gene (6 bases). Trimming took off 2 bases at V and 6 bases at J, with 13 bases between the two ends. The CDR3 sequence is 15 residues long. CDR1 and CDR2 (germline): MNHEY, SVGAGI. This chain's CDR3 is CASSYTGYQDEKLFF. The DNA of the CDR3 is TGTGCCAGCAGTTACACAGGGTATCAAGATGAAAAACTGTTTTTT.

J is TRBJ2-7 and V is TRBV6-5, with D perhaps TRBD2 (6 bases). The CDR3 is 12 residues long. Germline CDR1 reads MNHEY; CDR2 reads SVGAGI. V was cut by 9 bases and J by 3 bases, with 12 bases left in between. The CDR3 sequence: CARGGLNYEQYF. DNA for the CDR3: TGTGCCAGGGGGGGACTGAACTACGAGCAGTACTTC.

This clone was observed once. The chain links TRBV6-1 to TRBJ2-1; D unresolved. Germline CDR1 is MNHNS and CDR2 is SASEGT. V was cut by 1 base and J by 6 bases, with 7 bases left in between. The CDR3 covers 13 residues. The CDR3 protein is CASSEDRSNEQFF. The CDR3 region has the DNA TGTGCCAGCAGTGAAGATAGGAGCAATGAGCAGTTCTTC.

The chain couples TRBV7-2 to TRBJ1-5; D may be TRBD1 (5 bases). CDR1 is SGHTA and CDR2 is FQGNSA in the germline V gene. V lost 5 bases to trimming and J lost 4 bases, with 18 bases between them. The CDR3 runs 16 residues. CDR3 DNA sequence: TGTGCCAGCAGCGATAGAGGGAGGGGCCATAATCAGCCCCAGCATTTT. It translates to CASSDRGRGHNQPQHF.

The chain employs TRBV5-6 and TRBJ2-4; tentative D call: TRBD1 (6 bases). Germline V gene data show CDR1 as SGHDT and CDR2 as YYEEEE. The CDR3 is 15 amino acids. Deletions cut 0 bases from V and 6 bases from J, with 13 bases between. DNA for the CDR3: TGTGCCAGCAGCTTGGGTGTGGGGGCGGGAAACATTCAGTACTTC. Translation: CASSLGVGAGNIQYF.

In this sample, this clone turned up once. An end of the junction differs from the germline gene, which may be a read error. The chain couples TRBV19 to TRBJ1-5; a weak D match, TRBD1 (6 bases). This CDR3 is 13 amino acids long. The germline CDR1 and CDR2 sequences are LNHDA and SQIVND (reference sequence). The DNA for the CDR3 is TGTGCGAGTAGGGGGGCTCGGGCTCAGCCCCAGCATTTT. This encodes CASRGARAQPQHF. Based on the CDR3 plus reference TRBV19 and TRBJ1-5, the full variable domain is DGGITQSPKYLFRKEGQNVTLSCEQNLNHDAMYWYRQDPGQGLRLIYYSQIVNDFQKGDIAEGYSVSREKKESFPLTVTSAQKNPTAFYLCASRGARAQPQHFGDGTRLSIL.

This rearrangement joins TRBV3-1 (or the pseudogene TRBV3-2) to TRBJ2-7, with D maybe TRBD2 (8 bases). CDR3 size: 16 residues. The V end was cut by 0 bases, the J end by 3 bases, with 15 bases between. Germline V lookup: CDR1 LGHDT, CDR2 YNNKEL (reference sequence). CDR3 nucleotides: TGTGCCAGCAGCCAAGAAGGGGGCGGGGGGAACTACGAGCAGTACTTC. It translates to CASSQEGGGGNYEQYF.

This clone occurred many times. The CDR3 nucleotides are TGTGCCAGCAGTTTTTCGACAATTTACTACGAGCAGTACTTC. This gives the protein CASSFSTIYYEQYF. The chain is built from TRBV28 and TRBJ2-7, with no clear D. Trimming stripped 3 bases from V and 3 bases from J, with 12 bases between. Looked up from germline, CDR1 is MDHEN and CDR2 is SYDVKM. The CDR3 length is 14 residues.

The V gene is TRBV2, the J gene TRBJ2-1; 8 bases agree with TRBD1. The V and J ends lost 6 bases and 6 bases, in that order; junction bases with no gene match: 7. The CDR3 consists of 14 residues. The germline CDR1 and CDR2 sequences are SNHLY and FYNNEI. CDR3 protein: CASSLSGTGNEQFF. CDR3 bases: TGTGCCAGCAGCCTCTCCGGGACAGGCAATGAGCAGTTCTTC.

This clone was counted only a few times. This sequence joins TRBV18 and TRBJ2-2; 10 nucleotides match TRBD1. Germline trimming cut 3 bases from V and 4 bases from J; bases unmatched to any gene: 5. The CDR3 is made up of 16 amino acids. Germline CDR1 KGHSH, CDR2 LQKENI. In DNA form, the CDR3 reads TGTGCCAGCTCACCTTTGACAGGGGGCCGCACCGGGGAGCTGTTTTTT. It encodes CASSPLTGGRTGELFF.

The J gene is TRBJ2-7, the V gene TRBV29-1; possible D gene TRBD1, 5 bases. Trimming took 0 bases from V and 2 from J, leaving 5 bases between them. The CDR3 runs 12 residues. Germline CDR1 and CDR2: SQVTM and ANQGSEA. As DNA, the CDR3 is TGCAGCGTTGAAGACAGGGCCTACGAGCAGTACTTC. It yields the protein CSVEDRAYEQYF.

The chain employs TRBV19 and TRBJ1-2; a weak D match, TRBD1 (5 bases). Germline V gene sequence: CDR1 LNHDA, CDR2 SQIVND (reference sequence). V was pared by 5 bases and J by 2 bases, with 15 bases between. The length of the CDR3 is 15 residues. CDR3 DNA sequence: TGTGCCAGTAGTCCCAACGGGAGGGGAAACTATGGCTACACCTTC. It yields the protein CASSPNGRGNYGYTF.

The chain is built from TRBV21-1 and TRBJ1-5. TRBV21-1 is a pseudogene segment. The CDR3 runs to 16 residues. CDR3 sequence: CASSTRGRGSGQPQHF. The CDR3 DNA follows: TGTGCCAGCAGCACTAGGGGACGGGGGTCTGGTCAGCCCCAGCATTTT.

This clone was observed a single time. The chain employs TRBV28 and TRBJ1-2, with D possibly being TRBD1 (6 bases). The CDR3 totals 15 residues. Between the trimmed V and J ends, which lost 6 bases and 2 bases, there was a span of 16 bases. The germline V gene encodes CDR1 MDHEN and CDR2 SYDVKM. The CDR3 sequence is CASSPTTTGNYGYTF. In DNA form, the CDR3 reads TGTGCCAGCAGCCCAACTACCACAGGGAACTATGGCTACACCTTC.